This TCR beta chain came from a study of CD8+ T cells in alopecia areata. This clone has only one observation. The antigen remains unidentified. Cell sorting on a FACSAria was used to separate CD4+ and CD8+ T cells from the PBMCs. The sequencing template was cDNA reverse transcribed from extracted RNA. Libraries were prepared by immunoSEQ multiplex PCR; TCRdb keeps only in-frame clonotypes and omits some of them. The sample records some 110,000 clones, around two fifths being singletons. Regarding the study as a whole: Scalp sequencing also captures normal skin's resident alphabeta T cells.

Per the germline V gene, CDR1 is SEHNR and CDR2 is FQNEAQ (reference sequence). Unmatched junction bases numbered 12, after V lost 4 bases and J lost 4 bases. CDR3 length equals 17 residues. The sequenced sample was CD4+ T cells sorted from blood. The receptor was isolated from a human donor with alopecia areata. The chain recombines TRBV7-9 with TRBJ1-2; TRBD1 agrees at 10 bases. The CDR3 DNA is TGTGCCAGCAGCTCACCCGCCGACAGGGGGCGAATCTATGGCTACACCTTC. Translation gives CASSSPADRGRIYGYTF.